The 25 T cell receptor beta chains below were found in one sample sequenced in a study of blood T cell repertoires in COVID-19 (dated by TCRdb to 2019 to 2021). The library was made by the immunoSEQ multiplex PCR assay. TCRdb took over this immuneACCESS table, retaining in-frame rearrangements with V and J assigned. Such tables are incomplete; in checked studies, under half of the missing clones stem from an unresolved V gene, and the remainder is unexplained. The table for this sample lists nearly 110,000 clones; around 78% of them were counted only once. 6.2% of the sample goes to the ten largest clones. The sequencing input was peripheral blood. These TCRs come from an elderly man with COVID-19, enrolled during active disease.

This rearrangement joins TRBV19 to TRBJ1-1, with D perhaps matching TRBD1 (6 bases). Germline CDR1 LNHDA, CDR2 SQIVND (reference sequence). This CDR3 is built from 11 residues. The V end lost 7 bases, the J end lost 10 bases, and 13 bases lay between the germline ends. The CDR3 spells CASTLGRGAFF. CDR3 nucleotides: TGTGCCAGTACCCTCGGCAGGGGAGCTTTCTTT.

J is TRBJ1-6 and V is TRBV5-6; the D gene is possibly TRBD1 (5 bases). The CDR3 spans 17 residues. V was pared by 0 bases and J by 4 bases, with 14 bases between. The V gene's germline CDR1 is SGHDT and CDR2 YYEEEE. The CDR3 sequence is CASSLVFQGRYNSPLHF. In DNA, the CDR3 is TGTGCCAGCAGCTTGGTGTTTCAGGGAAGGTATAATTCACCCCTCCACTTT.

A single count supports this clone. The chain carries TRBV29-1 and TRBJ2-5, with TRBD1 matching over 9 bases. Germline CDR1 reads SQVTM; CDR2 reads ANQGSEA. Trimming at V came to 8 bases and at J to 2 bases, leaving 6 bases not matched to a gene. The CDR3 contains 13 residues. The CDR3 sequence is CSRRDREQETQYF. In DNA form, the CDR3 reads TGCAGCCGCCGGGACAGGGAGCAAGAGACCCAGTACTTC.

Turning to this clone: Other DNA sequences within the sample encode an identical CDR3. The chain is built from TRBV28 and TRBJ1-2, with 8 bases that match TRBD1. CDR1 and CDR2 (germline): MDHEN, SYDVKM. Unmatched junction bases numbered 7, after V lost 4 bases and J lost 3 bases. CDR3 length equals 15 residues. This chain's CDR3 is CASSSGTGLDYGYTF. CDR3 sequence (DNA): TGTGCCAGCAGTTCCGGGACAGGTTTGGACTATGGCTACACCTTC.

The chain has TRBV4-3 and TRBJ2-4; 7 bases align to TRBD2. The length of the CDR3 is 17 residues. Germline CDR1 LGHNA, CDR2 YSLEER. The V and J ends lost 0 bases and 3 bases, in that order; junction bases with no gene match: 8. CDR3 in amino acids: CASSQDALGLRKNIQYF. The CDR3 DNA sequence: TGCGCCAGCAGCCAAGATGCCCTGGGACTACGCAAAAACATTCAGTACTTC.

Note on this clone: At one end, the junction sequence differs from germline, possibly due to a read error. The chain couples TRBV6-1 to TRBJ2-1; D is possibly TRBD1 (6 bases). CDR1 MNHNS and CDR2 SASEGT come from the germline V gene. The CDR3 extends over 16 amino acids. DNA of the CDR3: TGTGCCAGCACTGAAACAACAGGGAGCTCCTACAATGAGCAGTTCTTC. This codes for CASTETTGSSYNEQFF.

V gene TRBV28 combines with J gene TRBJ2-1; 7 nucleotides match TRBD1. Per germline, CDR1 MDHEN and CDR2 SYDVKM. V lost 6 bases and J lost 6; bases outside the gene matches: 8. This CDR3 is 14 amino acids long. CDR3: CASSFPAGGNEQFF. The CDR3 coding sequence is TGTGCCAGCAGCTTCCCAGCAGGGGGCAATGAGCAGTTCTTC.

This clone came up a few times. The DNA for the CDR3 is TGTGCCAGCAGCCGTCTAGGAAGCTCCTATAATTCACCCCTCCACTTT. Amino acids: CASSRLGSSYNSPLHF. V gene TRBV5-4 combines with J gene TRBJ1-6, with D unclear. The ends were cut back, 4 bases at V and 0 bases at J, with 11 bases in the middle. CDR1 and CDR2 (germline): SGHNT, YYREEE (reference sequence). The CDR3 has 16 amino acids. Full variable domain (rest looked up from reference TRBV5-4 and TRBJ1-6): ETGVTQSPTHLIKTRGQQVTLRCSSQSGHNTVSWYQQALGQGPQFIFQYYREEENGRGNFPPRFSGLQFPNYSSELNVNALELDDSALYLCASSRLGSSYNSPLHFGNGTRLTVT.

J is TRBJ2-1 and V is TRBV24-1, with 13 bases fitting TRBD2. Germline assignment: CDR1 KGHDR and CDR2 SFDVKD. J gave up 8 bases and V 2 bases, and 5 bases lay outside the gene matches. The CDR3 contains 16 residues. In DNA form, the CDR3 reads TGTGCCACCAGTGATTGGACTAGCGGGAGATCCTATGAGCAGTTCTTC. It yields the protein CATSDWTSGRSYEQFF.

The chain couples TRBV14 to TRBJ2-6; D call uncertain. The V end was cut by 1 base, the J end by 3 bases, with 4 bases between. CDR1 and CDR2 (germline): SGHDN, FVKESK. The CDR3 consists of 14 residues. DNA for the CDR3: TGTGCCAGCAGCCAAGCTGTTGGGGCCAACGTCCTGACTTTC. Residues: CASSQAVGANVLTF.

CDR3 region: CASSPLFASNTGELFF. CDR3 nucleotides: TGTGCCAGCAGCCCGCTTTTTGCGTCGAACACCGGGGAGCTGTTTTTT. The V call is TRBV28, the J call TRBJ2-2; D gene uncertain. Germline V gene data show CDR1 as MDHEN and CDR2 as SYDVKM. The CDR3 totals 16 residues. The V and J ends lost 6 bases and 0 bases respectively, with 14 bases between them. Combining the CDR3 with reference TRBV28 and TRBJ2-2 gives the whole variable domain DVKVTQSSRYLVKRTGEKVFLECVQDMDHENMFWYRQDPGLGLRLIYFSYDVKMKEKGDIPEGYSVSREKKERFSLILESASTNQTSMYLCASSPLFASNTGELFFGEGSRLTVL.

DNA of the CDR3: TGTGCCATCAGTGAGTCAGAGGTTAACTATGGCTACACCTTC. Its translation: CAISESEVNYGYTF. The chain uses TRBV10-3 and TRBJ1-2, with D uncertain. CDR1 and CDR2 from the germline V gene are ENHRY and SYGVKD. Trimming removed 0 bases from V and 1 base from J, with 6 bases in between. The CDR3 runs to 14 residues.

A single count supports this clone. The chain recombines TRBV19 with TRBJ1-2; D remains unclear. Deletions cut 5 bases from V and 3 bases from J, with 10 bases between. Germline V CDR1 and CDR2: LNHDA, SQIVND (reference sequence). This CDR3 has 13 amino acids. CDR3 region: CASSPYNDYGYTF. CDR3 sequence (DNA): TGTGCCAGTAGTCCCTATAACGACTATGGCTACACCTTC.

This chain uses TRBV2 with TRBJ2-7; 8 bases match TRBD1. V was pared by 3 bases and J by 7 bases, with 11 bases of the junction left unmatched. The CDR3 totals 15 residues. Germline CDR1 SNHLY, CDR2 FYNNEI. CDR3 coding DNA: TGTGCCAGCAGTGACCCCCCAGGGGGCCCGGGGGAGCAGTACTTC. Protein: CASSDPPGGPGEQYF.

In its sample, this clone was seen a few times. For the CDR3, the DNA is TGTGCCAGCAGCCGGGGGGACAGGGTTTACGAGCAGTACTTC. Protein: CASSRGDRVYEQYF. The J gene is TRBJ2-7, the V gene TRBV11-2, with TRBD1 matching over 9 bases. Germline assignment: CDR1 SGHAT and CDR2 FQNNGV. The CDR3 loop spans 14 amino acids. After removal of 5 bases from V and 4 bases from J, the junction contained 6 bases not matched to a gene. Complete variable domain (other parts from reference TRBV11-2 and TRBJ2-7): EAGVAQSPRYKIIEKRQSVAFWCNPISGHATLYWYQQILGQGPKLLIQFQNNGVVDDSQLPKDRFSAERLKGVDSTLKIQPAKLEDSAVYLCASSRGDRVYEQYFGPGTRLTVT.

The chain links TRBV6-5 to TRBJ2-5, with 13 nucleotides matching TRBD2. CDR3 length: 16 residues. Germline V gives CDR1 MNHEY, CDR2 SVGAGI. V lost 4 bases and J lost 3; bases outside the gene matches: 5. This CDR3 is CASSFPGLAGEETQYF. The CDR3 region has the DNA TGTGCCAGCAGTTTCCCCGGACTAGCGGGAGAAGAGACCCAGTACTTC.

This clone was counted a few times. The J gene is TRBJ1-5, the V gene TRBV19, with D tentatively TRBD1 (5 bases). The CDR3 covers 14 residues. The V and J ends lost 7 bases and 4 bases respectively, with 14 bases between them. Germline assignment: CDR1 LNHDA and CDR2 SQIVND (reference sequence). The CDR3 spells CASKLGLPNQPQHF. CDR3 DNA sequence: TGTGCCAGTAAATTGGGGCTCCCTAATCAGCCCCAGCATTTT.

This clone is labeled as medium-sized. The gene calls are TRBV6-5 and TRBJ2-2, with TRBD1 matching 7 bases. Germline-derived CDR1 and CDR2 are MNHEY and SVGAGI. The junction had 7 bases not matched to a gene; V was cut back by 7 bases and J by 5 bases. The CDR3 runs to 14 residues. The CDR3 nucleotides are TGTGCCAGCACTCGTAGGGGGCAGACCGGGGAGCTGTTTTTT. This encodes CASTRRGQTGELFF.

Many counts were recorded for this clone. The CDR3 DNA reads as TGTGCCAGCAGTTCCGGACAGGTCGTCAATCAGCCCCAGCATTTT. It codes for CASSSGQVVNQPQHF. The chain uses TRBV28 and TRBJ1-5; 7 bases agree with TRBD1. This CDR3 comprises 15 residues. Germline loops: CDR1 MDHEN, CDR2 SYDVKM. J gave up 3 bases and V 4 bases, and 6 bases lay outside the gene matches.

Written as DNA, the CDR3 is TGCGCCAGCAGCTTGGCCGGGCGAGCGGGAGAGACCCAGTACTTC. Its protein is CASSLAGRAGETQYF. The rearrangement links TRBV5-1 to TRBJ2-5; tentative D call: TRBD2 (6 bases). Germline loops: CDR1 SGHRS, CDR2 YFSETQ. The ends were cut back, 0 bases at V and 4 bases at J, with 13 bases in the middle. This CDR3 region has 15 residues.

Written as DNA, the CDR3 is TGTGCCAGCAGCCCCGGACAGGACTATGGCTACACCTTC. It specifies CASSPGQDYGYTF. The chain recombines TRBV11-2 with TRBJ1-2; 7 bases align to TRBD1. The CDR3 extends over 13 amino acids. Germline assignment: CDR1 SGHAT and CDR2 FQNNGV. The junction had 3 bases not matched to a gene; V was cut back by 5 bases and J by 3 bases.

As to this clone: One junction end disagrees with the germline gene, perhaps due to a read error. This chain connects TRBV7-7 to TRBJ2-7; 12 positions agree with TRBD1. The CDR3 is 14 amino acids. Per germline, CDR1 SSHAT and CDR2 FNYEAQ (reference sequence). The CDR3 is CASSTGQGAGEQYF. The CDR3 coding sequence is TGTGCTAGCAGCACGGGACAGGGGGCGGGCGAGCAGTACTTC.

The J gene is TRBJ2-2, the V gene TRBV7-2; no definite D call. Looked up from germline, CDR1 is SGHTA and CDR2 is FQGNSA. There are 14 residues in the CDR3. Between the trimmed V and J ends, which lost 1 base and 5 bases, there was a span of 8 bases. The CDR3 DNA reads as TGTGCCAGCAGCTTAGGAAGCGCTACCGGGGAGCTGTTTTTT. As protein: CASSLGSATGELFF.

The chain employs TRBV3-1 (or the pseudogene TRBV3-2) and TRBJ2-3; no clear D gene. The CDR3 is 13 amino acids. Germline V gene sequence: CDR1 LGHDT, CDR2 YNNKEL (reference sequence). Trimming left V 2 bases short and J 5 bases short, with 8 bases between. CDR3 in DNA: TGTGCCAGCAGCCAACCCGAGCAAGATACGCAGTATTTT. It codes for CASSQPEQDTQYF.

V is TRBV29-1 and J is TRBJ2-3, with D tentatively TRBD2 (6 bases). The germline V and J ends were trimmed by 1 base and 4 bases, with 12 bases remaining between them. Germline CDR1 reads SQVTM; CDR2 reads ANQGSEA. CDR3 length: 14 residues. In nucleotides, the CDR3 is TGCAGCGTTGAAGTTGGCCCGGGGGCAGATACGCAGTATTTT. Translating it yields CSVEVGPGADTQYF.